Included here is one TCR beta chain sequence, with context. The data are from a study of blood T cell repertoires in COVID-19. The repertoire was sequenced with immunoSEQ multiplex PCR; TCRdb's copy has only in-frame clones and lacks some. The repertoire holds 390,000 or so clones, more than 80% seen once, with 1.4% in the top ten. The CDR3 totals 16 residues. Germline values: CDR1 SGHRS, CDR2 YFSETQ. V gave up 0 bases and J gave up 5 bases; unmatched junction bases: 9. The sequence was collected from a woman under 40 with active or convalescent COVID-19. The V and J genes are TRBV5-1 and TRBJ1-1; TRBD1 aligns across 8 bases. Material: peripheral blood. Here the CDR3 reads CASSLASGQGGTEAFF. DNA for the CDR3: TGCGCCAGCAGCTTGGCCAGTGGACAGGGAGGGACTGAAGCTTTCTTT.